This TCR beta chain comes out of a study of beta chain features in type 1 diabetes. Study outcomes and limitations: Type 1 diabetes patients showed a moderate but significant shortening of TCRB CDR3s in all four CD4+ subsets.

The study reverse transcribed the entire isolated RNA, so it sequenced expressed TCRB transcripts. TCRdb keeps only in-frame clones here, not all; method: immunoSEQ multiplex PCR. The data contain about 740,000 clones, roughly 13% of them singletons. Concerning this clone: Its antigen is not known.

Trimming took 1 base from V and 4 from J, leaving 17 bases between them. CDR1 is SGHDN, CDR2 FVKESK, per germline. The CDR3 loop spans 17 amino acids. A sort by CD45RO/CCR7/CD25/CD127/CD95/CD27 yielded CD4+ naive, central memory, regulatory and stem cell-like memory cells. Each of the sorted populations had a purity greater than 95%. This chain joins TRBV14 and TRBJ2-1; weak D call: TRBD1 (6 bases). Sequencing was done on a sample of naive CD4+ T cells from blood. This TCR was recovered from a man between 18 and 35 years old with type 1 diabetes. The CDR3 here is CASSQVLGANKYNEQFF. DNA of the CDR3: TGTGCCAGCAGCCAAGTTCTGGGGGCCAACAAATACAATGAGCAGTTCTTC.